This T cell receptor beta chain was recorded in a study of identical twins (dated by TCRdb to 2016 to 2017). Regarding the research as a whole: TCR alpha and beta repertoires from monozygotic twins, unrelated adults of various ages and cord blood were deep-sequenced to test whether fetal clonotypes persist. To rule out contamination, replicate twin experiments were performed at different times with different library preparation protocols.

The cysteine opens and the phenylalanine closes a CDR3 of 11 amino acids. Just the 33-base CDR3 DNA is kept, in frame starting at base 1. CDR1 MGHDK and CDR2 SYGVNS are derived from the germline V gene. V is clipped by 3 bases and J by 4 bases, and the sequence between their germline boundaries is 4 bases long. Every donor was a healthy Caucasian. Miltenyi CD45RO+ enrichment and human naive T-cell isolation kits were used to isolate memory (CD45RO+) and naive T cells from PBMC. This clonotype was counted many times. Its target antigen remains unknown. Per-base qualities were not stored, and no clone one base away is much larger. Library prep was done by 5' RACE. The run used an Illumina HiSeq 2000. A universal primer binding site was added through template switching, and the final cDNA carried a unique molecular identifier so that TCR cDNA molecules could be counted accurately. Specific primers in the conserved constant-segment region were used to synthesize first-strand cDNA for TCR alpha and beta chains. To control for contamination, each cDNA library was double barcoded with a SMART-Mk sample barcode plus Illumina barcodes. TruSeq adapter sequences along with Illumina sample barcodes were introduced in two successive PCR steps. The TCR alpha and beta cDNA libraries were sequenced on the Illumina HiSeq platform using custom primers. The authors processed their data as follows. Raw reads were processed with MiGEC to extract unique molecular identifiers, and MiXCR was used to determine CDR3 positions. For each individual, recombination models were inferred using an EM algorithm with the repgenHMM and IGoR tools. The tcR package in R was used for shared clonotype analysis, with sharing normalized by the product of cloneset sizes. To study raw recombination free of thymic and clonal selection effects, out-of-frame nonproductive sequences were analyzed. TCRdb trimmed the raw reads at Q25, called clones with MiXCR and kept productive beta chains. Each record represents a unique CDR3 protein, reported with the most common genes and DNA among its rows. TCRdb, not the authors, supplied the V and J calls. Recorded for this sample are around 160,000 distinct CDR3 sequences; around 3.5% of them occurred a single time. Around 8.1% of the sample belongs to the ten largest clones.

Beyond this particular receptor, the publication reports: Recombination models systematically underestimated out-of-frame TCR alpha sharing in monozygotic twins but agreed with sharing between unrelated individuals. Invariant T cells such as MAIT and iNKT could partly confound zero-insertion analyses, though diverse VJ usage argued against this for most clonotypes. Abundant cord blood beta clonotypes had fewer insertions, young adult naive repertoires showed a similar but weaker trend, and memory repertoires showed no such trend. Out-of-frame TCR alpha sequences shared between twins showed an excess of low generation-probability sequences compared with coincidental sharing between unrelated individuals. A weaker excess of twin sharing was found in beta out-of-frame sequences because the signal-to-noise ratio was lowered by fewer shared sequences. Conclusions relied on cross-sectional statistical analysis, since the same donors could not be followed over many years.

This sequence was found in a man between 18 and 35 years old in good health. The sequencing input was memory T cells sorted from blood. In the paper's terms, the cell subset or site label means: CD45RO+ enriched T cells. Rearrangement joined TRBV25-1 to TRBJ2-7, with the identity of the D gene unclear. The sequence in DNA is TGTGCCAGCAGTGAGAGGTACGAGCAGTACTTC. This gives the protein CASSERYEQYF.